The rows below give T cell receptor beta chains drawn from one sample of a study of CD8 T cells in Susac syndrome. TCRdb reprocessed the immunoSEQ multiplex PCR reads via MiXCR and lists one record per CDR3 protein. Counted here are about 160,000 distinct CDR3 sequences, under 95% occurring once; the ten biggest clones make up approximately 0.073%. Sequencing was carried out using CD4+ T cells from PBMCs. The origin of the receptors is a human donor in good health. CDR3s include the opening cysteine and the closing phenylalanine or tryptophan. The D gene is left open where the match is weak. Clone sizes are given selectively: once, few, many, or a class where the clone is expanded.

J: TRBJ2-7; D: NA; size: NA; V: TRBV20-1; DNA: TGCAGTGCTAGTCGGGGGAGCATCAACGAGCAGTACTTC; CDR3: CSASRGSINEQYF
J: TRBJ2-1; D: TRBD1; size: NA; V: TRBV6-2/TRBV6-3; DNA: TGTGCCAGCAGGGGACAGGGGGTGAATGAGCAGTTCTTC; CDR3: CASRGQGVNEQFF
J: TRBJ1-1; D: TRBD1; size: NA; V: TRBV29-1; DNA: TGCAGCGTTGAAAAGGTAGGGGGCGAAGCTTTCTTT; CDR3: CSVEKVGGEAFF
J: TRBJ2-7; D: NA; size: NA; V: TRBV19; DNA: TGTGCCAGTAGTATGGGGGCAGCCCAATCCTACGAGCAGTACTTC; CDR3: CASSMGAAQSYEQYF
J: TRBJ2-2; D: NA; size: NA; V: TRBV28; DNA: TGTGCCAGCAGTTCGCCCACCGCCGGGGAGCTGTTTTTT; CDR3: CASSSPTAGELFF
J: TRBJ1-1; D: TRBD1; size: NA; V: TRBV29-1; DNA: TGCAGCGGACAGGGGAACACTGAAGCTTTCTTT; CDR3: CSGQGNTEAFF
J: TRBJ2-6; D: NA; size: NA; V: TRBV19; DNA: TGTGCCAGTACTGATACAGGGCCTGGGGCCAACGTCCTGACTTTC; CDR3: CASTDTGPGANVLTF
J: TRBJ2-2; D: TRBD2; size: once; V: TRBV6-6; DNA: TGTGCCAGCATGGGGACTAGCGAGAACACCGGGGAGCTGTTTTTT; CDR3: CASMGTSENTGELFF
J: TRBJ2-6; D: TRBD2; size: NA; V: TRBV29-1; DNA: TGCAGCGTACATTCCGGGACTACTGGGGCCAACGTCCTGACTTTC; CDR3: CSVHSGTTGANVLTF
J: TRBJ2-5; D: NA; size: NA; V: TRBV20-1; DNA: TGCAGTGCTGGGACGGACCAAGAGACCCAGTACTTC; CDR3: CSAGTDQETQYF
J: TRBJ2-2; D: NA; size: NA; V: TRBV6-6; DNA: TGTGCCAGCAGTCCCCCGACGATAGGGACCGGGGAGCTGTTTTTT; CDR3: CASSPPTIGTGELFF
J: TRBJ2-3; D: NA; size: NA; V: TRBV12-3/TRBV12-4; DNA: TGTGCCAGCAGTTTATTCCAGCCCACAGATACGCAGTATTTT; CDR3: CASSLFQPTDTQYF
J: TRBJ1-4; D: TRBD1; size: NA; V: TRBV10-2; DNA: TGCGCCAGCAGTTCCCAGGGGGCAGCGAATGAAAAACTGTTTTTT; CDR3: CASSSQGAANEKLFF
J: TRBJ1-2; D: NA; size: once; V: TRBV5-1; DNA: TGCGCCAGCAGCGCCCCCGGCGGAGAACACTATGGCTACACCTTC; CDR3: CASSAPGGEHYGYTF
J: TRBJ2-7; D: NA; size: once; V: TRBV6-5; DNA: TGTGCCAGCAGTTACTCGGTCACCTACGAGCAGTACTTC; CDR3: CASSYSVTYEQYF
J: TRBJ1-1; D: NA; size: NA; V: TRBV6-5; DNA: TGTGCCAGCGGGGCCCACGGAGAGGGCACTGAAGCTTTCTTT; CDR3: CASGAHGEGTEAFF
J: TRBJ1-1; D: NA; size: NA; V: TRBV20-1; DNA: TGCAGTGCTCTCAGGTTTAAGAACACTGAAGCTTTCTTT; CDR3: CSALRFKNTEAFF
J: TRBJ2-2; D: NA; size: NA; V: TRBV6-5; DNA: TGTGCCAGCAGTTGGCAGACAACCGACGCAGGGGAGCTGTTTTTT; CDR3: CASSWQTTDAGELFF
J: TRBJ1-5; D: NA; size: NA; V: TRBV20-1; DNA: TGCAGTGCTAGGTCCAGAAATCAGCCCCAGCATTTT; CDR3: CSARSRNQPQHF
J: TRBJ2-3; D: TRBD1; size: NA; V: TRBV7-2; DNA: TGTGCCAGCAGCTTAAAAAGACAGGGAAGTACGCAGTATTTT; CDR3: CASSLKRQGSTQYF
J: TRBJ1-4; D: NA; size: NA; V: TRBV19; DNA: TGTGCCAGTAGTCCGCAGGGGTCTGGGAAAAAACTGTTTTTT; CDR3: CASSPQGSGKKLFF
J: TRBJ2-2; D: NA; size: NA; V: TRBV4-2; DNA: TGTGCCAGCAGCCAAGCCCTAGACAACACCGGGGAGCTGTTTTTT; CDR3: CASSQALDNTGELFF
J: TRBJ1-1; D: NA; size: NA; V: TRBV4-3; DNA: TGCGCCAGCAGCCACCCCTTGCAGGAGGGGGGTGGCACTGAAGCTTTCTTT; CDR3: CASSHPLQEGGGTEAFF
J: TRBJ2-3; D: TRBD1; size: once; V: TRBV6-5; DNA: TGTGCCAGCAGTTTTCTGACAGGGGGCAAAGATACGCAGTATTTT; CDR3: CASSFLTGGKDTQYF
J: TRBJ1-5; D: TRBD1; size: NA; V: TRBV2; DNA: TGTGCCAGCAGGAGGACAGGGGATTTTTATAGCAATCAGCCCCAGCATTTT; CDR3: CASRRTGDFYSNQPQHF
J: TRBJ2-7; D: TRBD1; size: NA; V: TRBV5-4; DNA: TGTGCCAGCAGCTTGGCGTCCGGACAGGGGGGCGAGCAGTACTTC; CDR3: CASSLASGQGGEQYF
J: TRBJ2-5; D: NA; size: NA; V: TRBV5-6; DNA: TGTGCCAGCAGTTTCCAGGGGGGAGAGACCCGGTACTTC; CDR3: CASSFQGGETRYF